The 22 T cell receptor beta chains below all came from one sample that was sequenced in a study of beta chain features in type 1 diabetes. General study findings and limits: The study found moderately but significantly shorter TCRB CDR3s in all four CD4+ subsets of Type 1 diabetes patients.

Expressed TCRB transcripts were sequenced because the entire RNA isolate underwent reverse transcription. TCRdb keeps only in-frame clones here, not all; method: immunoSEQ multiplex PCR. This table has about 370,000 clones, roughly 9.8% appearing once. For these TCRs, the target antigens are not known. Sequenced material: central memory CD4+ T cells from blood. The source is a man younger than 45 with type 1 diabetes.

The chain employs TRBV2 and TRBJ2-5; perhaps TRBD1 as D (8 bases). The germline V gene encodes CDR1 SNHLY and CDR2 FYNNEI. Between the trimmed V and J ends, which lost 5 bases and 4 bases, there was a span of 17 bases. There are 15 residues in the CDR3. The CDR3 nucleotides read TGTGCCAGCAGTCCACAACAGGGGGGGCGAGAGACCCAGTACTTC. This translates into CASSPQQGGRETQYF.

Only a few counts were recorded for this clone. The chain recombines TRBV6-1 with TRBJ2-2, with D unresolved. CDR3 size: 11 residues. Trimming took 6 bases from V and 5 from J, leaving 4 bases between them. Germline loops: CDR1 MNHNS, CDR2 SASEGT. The CDR3 loop reads CASRSTGELFF. The DNA for the CDR3 is TGTGCCAGCAGATCGACCGGGGAGCTGTTTTTT.

This clone has just a few counts. The rearrangement joins TRBV9 to TRBJ1-1; D perhaps matches TRBD1 (5 bases). CDR1 and CDR2 from the germline V gene are SGDLS and YYNGEE. V gave up 0 bases and J gave up 0 bases, with 9 bases separating them. CDR3 length: 15 amino acids. The CDR3 is CASSVGGPMNTEAFF. The DNA for the CDR3 is TGTGCCAGCAGCGTAGGGGGCCCTATGAACACTGAAGCTTTCTTT.

This clone appeared many times. DNA of the CDR3: TGTGCCAGCAGCCAATCGCGGCTAGCGGGGAACGAGCAGTACTTC. It translates to CASSQSRLAGNEQYF. The rearrangement uses TRBV16 and TRBJ2-7; 9 bases agree with TRBD2. V lost 0 bases and J lost 5; bases outside the gene matches: 5. Germline V lookup: CDR1 KGHSY, CDR2 FQNENV. CDR3 length equals 15 residues. Full variable domain (rest looked up from reference TRBV16 and TRBJ2-7): GEEVAQTPKHLVRGEGQKAKLYCAPIKGHSYVFWYQQVLKNEFKFLISFQNENVFDETGMPKERFSAKCLPNSPCSLEIQATKLEDSAVYFCASSQSRLAGNEQYFGPGTRLTVT.

V gene TRBV30 combines with J gene TRBJ2-3; either TRBD1 or TRBD2 may supply D (6 bases each). V was clipped by 5 bases and J by 6 bases, with 18 bases between them. This CDR3 spans 14 amino acids. Germline-derived CDR1 and CDR2 are GTSNPN and SVGIG (reference sequence). This CDR3 reads CAWRPIGGTDTQYF. In DNA, the CDR3 is TGTGCCTGGCGCCCGATAGGGGGGACGGATACGCAGTATTTT. Based on the CDR3 plus reference TRBV30 and TRBJ2-3, the full variable domain is SQTIHQWPATLVQPVGSPLSLECTVEGTSNPNLYWYRQAAGRGLQLLFYSVGIGQISSEVPQNLSASRPQDRQFILSSKKLLLSDSGFYLCAWRPIGGTDTQYFGPGTRLTVL.

In its sample, this clone was seen many times. The chain joins TRBV18 to TRBJ2-7; TRBD2 matches at 7 bases. The germline gives CDR1 KGHSH, CDR2 LQKENI. This CDR3 has 14 residues. J gave up 6 bases and V 6 bases, and 11 bases lay outside the gene matches. DNA for the CDR3: TGTGCCAGCTCCGTCGGGGGGATGGAACGCGAGCAGTACTTC. The encoded protein is CASSVGGMEREQYF.

This clone came up a few times. This chain links TRBV28 with TRBJ1-2, with 12 bases aligning to TRBD1. Germline CDR1 MDHEN, CDR2 SYDVKM. This CDR3 is 14 amino acids long. The junction had 8 bases not matched to a gene; V was cut back by 7 bases and J by 8 bases. The CDR3 protein is CASTGTGGAWGYTF. The CDR3 DNA reads as TGTGCCAGCACCGGGACAGGGGGCGCTTGGGGCTACACCTTC.

V and J are TRBV7-2 and TRBJ2-5, with D perhaps given as TRBD1 or TRBD2 (5 bases each). Trimming took off 3 bases at V and 2 bases at J, with 10 bases between the two ends. The CDR3 spans 14 residues. The V gene's germline CDR1 is SGHTA and CDR2 FQGNSA. In nucleotides, the CDR3 is TGTGCCAGCAGCTTTAGCAGGGAGCAAGAGACCCAGTACTTC. This codes for CASSFSREQETQYF.

The CDR3 nucleotides are TGTGCCAGTAGTATAGGGAGGGTCCTTGAGCAGTTCTTC. This codes for CASSIGRVLEQFF. The chain carries TRBV19 and TRBJ2-1; D might be TRBD2 (6 bases). This CDR3 region has 13 residues. Trimming left V 1 base short and J 9 bases short, with 10 bases between. The V gene's germline CDR1 is LNHDA and CDR2 SQIVND (reference sequence).

The DNA for the CDR3 is TGTGCCAGTAGTTTGACAAGATACACTGAAGCTTTCTTT. This codes for CASSLTRYTEAFF. This chain links TRBV19 with TRBJ1-1; no firm D call. Germline loops: CDR1 LNHDA, CDR2 SQIVND (reference sequence). The CDR3 loop spans 13 amino acids. The ends were cut back, 5 bases at V and 3 bases at J, with 10 bases in the middle.

At least ten counts were recorded for this clone. The J gene is TRBJ1-3, the V gene TRBV10-3, with no clear D. Germline V gives CDR1 ENHRY, CDR2 SYGVKD. Between the trimmed V and J ends, which lost 8 bases and 0 bases, there was a span of 11 bases. The CDR3 is 14 amino acids. CDR3 bases: TGTGCCATCTTGGCCGGCTTCTCTGGAAACACCATATATTTT. Its protein product is CAILAGFSGNTIYF.

V gene TRBV2 combines with J gene TRBJ2-1, with D possibly being TRBD2 (6 bases). CDR1 is SNHLY, CDR2 FYNNEI, per germline. V was trimmed by 7 bases and J by 8 bases, leaving 15 bases between them. The CDR3 has 13 residues. CDR3 in amino acids: CASTKEGIDEQFF. DNA of the CDR3: TGTGCCAGCACGAAGGAGGGTATCGATGAGCAGTTCTTC.

This clone was observed many times. V is TRBV5-1 and J is TRBJ2-3; TRBD2 matches 10 bases. Germline V gene lookup returns CDR1 SGHRS and CDR2 YFSETQ. The CDR3 is made up of 16 amino acids. Trimming cost V 5 bases and J 0 bases; bases outside gene matches: 6. CDR3 sequence: CASSSGRRTSTDTQYF. In DNA, the CDR3 is TGCGCCAGCAGTAGCGGGAGGAGAACTAGCACAGATACGCAGTATTTT.

The chain joins TRBV11-2 to TRBJ2-2, with D perhaps assigned TRBD1 or TRBD2 (5 bases each). Germline-derived CDR1 and CDR2 are SGHAT and FQNNGV. V dropped 1 base and J dropped 11 bases, with 17 bases sitting between them. CDR3 length equals 15 residues. CDR3 sequence: CASSLVSGGVAELFF. CDR3 nucleotide sequence: TGTGCCAGCAGCTTAGTGTCTGGGGGAGTGGCCGAGCTGTTTTTT.

This clone was observed at least ten times. The chain has TRBV10-3 and TRBJ2-4, with D possibly being TRBD1 (7 bases). Deletions cut 2 bases from V and 5 bases from J, with 13 bases between. CDR1 and CDR2 from the germline V gene are ENHRY and SYGVKD. The CDR3 has 15 amino acids. The CDR3 protein is CAISETTGRQNIQYF. The CDR3 nucleotides are TGTGCCATCAGTGAGACGACAGGGAGGCAAAACATTCAGTACTTC.

The chain couples TRBV19 to TRBJ1-2, with 7 positions matching TRBD1. The CDR3 has 15 amino acids. V shed 3 bases and J 7 bases; nucleotides not matched to a gene: 11. The germline CDR1 and CDR2 sequences are LNHDA and SQIVND (reference sequence). CDR3 loop: CASSMNPTGDRGYTF. The CDR3 nucleotides are TGTGCCAGTAGTATGAATCCAACAGGGGACCGTGGCTACACCTTC.

The chain joins TRBV5-1 to TRBJ2-2; D possibly corresponds to TRBD2 (6 bases). The CDR3 sequence is 20 residues long. V dropped 4 bases and J dropped 4 bases, with 29 bases sitting between them. The germline gives CDR1 SGHRS, CDR2 YFSETQ. As DNA, the CDR3 is TGCGCCAGCAGCGACCCCCGGGTCTCTGCGCTAGCGAGGGGCACCGGGGAGCTGTTTTTT. Translating it yields CASSDPRVSALARGTGELFF.

This clone was seen many times. The CDR3 DNA is TGTGCCAGCAGCTTAGGCAGGGGGCGCCACGAGCAGTACTTC. Its translation: CASSLGRGRHEQYF. The chain combines TRBV11-1 with TRBJ2-7; 8 bases align to TRBD1. This CDR3 has 14 amino acids. Germline CDR1 is SGHAT and CDR2 is FQDESV (reference sequence). V lost 1 base to trimming and J lost 5 bases; unmatched junction nucleotides: 4. The variable domain in full, completed from reference TRBV11-1 and TRBJ2-7, reads EAEVAQSPRYKITEKSQAVAFWCDPISGHATLYWYRQILGQGPELLVQFQDESVVDDSQLPKDRFSAERLKGVDSTLKIQPAELGDSAMYLCASSLGRGRHEQYFGPGTRLTVT.

This clone was seen only a few times. This chain uses TRBV28 with TRBJ2-7; D is unresolved. This CDR3 is 13 amino acids long. The V gene lost 4 bases and the J gene lost 2 bases, with 9 bases spanning the gap. In germline, CDR1 is MDHEN, CDR2 SYDVKM. CDR3: CASSSSPAYEQYF. The CDR3 region has the DNA TGTGCCAGCAGTTCCTCGCCCGCCTACGAGCAGTACTTC. The full variable domain, completed using reference TRBV28 and TRBJ2-7, is DVKVTQSSRYLVKRTGEKVFLECVQDMDHENMFWYRQDPGLGLRLIYFSYDVKMKEKGDIPEGYSVSREKKERFSLILESASTNQTSMYLCASSSSPAYEQYFGPGTRLTVT.

This clone was counted between two and nine times. The chain carries TRBV6-1 and TRBJ1-1; D call uncertain. CDR3 length equals 13 residues. Germline V gives CDR1 MNHNS, CDR2 SASEGT. The V end lost 4 bases, the J end lost 5 bases, and 11 bases lay between the germline ends. Written as DNA, the CDR3 is TGTGCCAGCAGTGGGACGTCTGGGACTGAAGCTTTCTTT. Encoded protein: CASSGTSGTEAFF.

The chain carries TRBV19 and TRBJ2-5; TRBD1 aligns across 8 bases. This CDR3 comprises 14 residues. Germline V gene sequence: CDR1 LNHDA, CDR2 SQIVND (reference sequence). The J segment lost 3 bases and the V segment lost 5 bases, leaving 5 bases of the junction unmatched. The chain's CDR3 is CASSRQGLEETQYF. As DNA, the CDR3 is TGTGCCAGTAGTCGACAGGGGCTAGAAGAGACCCAGTACTTC.

The chain has TRBV7-2 and TRBJ2-5; 11 bases are a match to TRBD2. V lost 0 bases to trimming and J lost 5 bases; unmatched junction nucleotides: 14. The germline V gene encodes CDR1 SGHTA and CDR2 FQGNSA. The CDR3 is 19 amino acids. Written as DNA, the CDR3 is TGTGCCAGCAGCTTAGCTGCCCTAGTAGCGGGAGGGCCTGGGGAGACCCAGTACTTC. As protein: CASSLAALVAGGPGETQYF.